Included here is one T cell receptor (beta chain) sequence, with context. Deletions cut 0 bases from V and 4 bases from J, with 15 bases between. This CDR3 is built from 16 residues. CDR1 is MGHRA and CDR2 is YSYEKL in the germline V gene. Some clones are missing from TCRdb's copy, which holds only in-frame ones; the method was immunoSEQ multiplex PCR. This sample has tens of thousands of clones, with approximately 93% found just once. The entry originates in a study of control samples from healthy donors and cancer patients. This clonotype was obtained from a woman aged 25 to 39 in good health. V gene TRBV4-1 combines with J gene TRBJ1-2, with a tentative D call TRBD1 (6 bases). The sequencing input was blood. CDR3 sequence: CASSQDAGVGPYGYTF. The CDR3, as DNA: TGCGCCAGCAGCCAAGACGCAGGGGTCGGCCCCTATGGCTACACCTTC.